A selection of T cell receptor beta chains follows, all from one sample in a study of T cells in Graves' hyperthyroidism and ophthalmopathy. TCRdb called the multiplex PCR reads again in MiXCR, with one record for every CDR3 protein. The sample shows roughly 500,000 distinct CDR3 sequences, roughly 50% of them seen only once. The sequencing sample was made of peripheral blood or thyroid tissue (not recorded which). The receptors derive from an adult woman with Graves' disease, either hyperthyroidism or ophthalmopathy (not recorded which). Both conserved end residues are part of each CDR3. A D gene is named only where the DNA matches it firmly. The size entry is marked missing in some rows and otherwise reads once, few, many or a size class.

d_gene | abundance | j_gene | v_gene | CDR3nt | CDR3aa
NA | NA | TRBJ2-7 | TRBV10-3 | TGTGCCATCCGAAAGACAGTCACCTCCTACGAGCAGTACTTC | CAIRKTVTSYEQYF
NA | many | TRBJ1-1 | TRBV13 | TGTGCCAGCAGCTTAGCAGGGGACGGAACTTTCTTT | CASSLAGDGTFF
TRBD2 | many | TRBJ2-2 | TRBV20-1 | TGCAGTGCTAGAGATACTAGCGGGACCGGGGAGCTGTTTTTT | CSARDTSGTGELFF
NA | NA | TRBJ1-6 | TRBV7-2 | TGTGCCAGCAGCTGGACAGCTTCACCCCTCCACTTT | CASSWTASPLHF
NA | many | TRBJ1-4 | TRBV19 | TGTGCCAGTAGTCTCCAGGGGTCAGTTGAAAAACTGTTTTTT | CASSLQGSVEKLFF
TRBD2 | NA | TRBJ2-2 | TRBV5-1 | TGCGCCAGCAGCGGTTCAGCGGGAGACACCGGGGAGCTGTTTTTT | CASSGSAGDTGELFF
NA | many | TRBJ2-2 | TRBV5-8 | TGTGCCAGCAGCATCAGCTACACCGGGGAGCTGTTTTTT | CASSISYTGELFF
NA | NA | TRBJ1-1 | TRBV19 | TGTGCCAGTAGTATTCTGGGGACCATGAACACTGAAGCTTTCTTT | CASSILGTMNTEAFF
TRBD1 | many | TRBJ1-1 | TRBV15 | TGTGCCACCAGCAGGAGTATCGGGACAGGGGGCGAAACTGAAGCTTTCTTT | CATSRSIGTGGETEAFF
TRBD1 | NA | TRBJ2-7 | TRBV20-1 | TGCAGTATCCCCGGACAGGGTTTTGGCGAGCAGTACTTC | CSIPGQGFGEQYF
NA | NA | TRBJ2-7 | TRBV10-3 | TGTGCCATCAGTGAGTTTGGCGGAACCTACGAGCAGTACTTC | CAISEFGGTYEQYF
TRBD1 | NA | TRBJ1-1 | TRBV2 | TGTGCCAGCAGCCCTGGACGGGACAGGGTTCGCACTGAAGCTTTCTTT | CASSPGRDRVRTEAFF
NA | NA | TRBJ1-2 | TRBV20-1 | TGCAGTGCTCCCTTGGGTGTGAACTATGGCTACACCTTC | CSAPLGVNYGYTF
NA | NA | TRBJ2-7 | TRBV7-6 | TGTGCCAGCAGCATGGACGACTCCTACGAGCAGTACTTC | CASSMDDSYEQYF
TRBD1 | NA | TRBJ1-4 | TRBV20-1 | TGCAGTGCCCAGACAGGGTTTAATGAAAAACTGTTTTTT | CSAQTGFNEKLFF
NA | many | TRBJ1-5 | TRBV7-8 | TGTGCCAGCAGCTTACAGTGGGACAACAATCAGCCCCAGCATTTT | CASSLQWDNNQPQHF
NA | many | TRBJ1-2 | TRBV10-3 | TGTGCCATCAGTGATCGCGGGGTTCCCTATGGCTACACCTTC | CAISDRGVPYGYTF
NA | many | TRBJ1-1 | TRBV25-1 | TGTGCCAGCAGTGAGAGGAGGGGTCGGCGGGCTTTCTTT | CASSERRGRRAFF
NA | many | TRBJ2-7 | TRBV5-1 | TGCGCCAGCAGCACGTCCGGGACACGCTCCTACGAGCAGTACTTC | CASSTSGTRSYEQYF
NA | NA | TRBJ1-1 | TRBV5-1 | TGCGCCAGCAGCCGTAGCGGGGCGCGGACTGAAGCTTTCTTT | CASSRSGARTEAFF
NA | once | TRBJ1-6 | TRBV11-1 | TGTGCCAGCAGCTTAGCGTCAGGGAGCCAGGGATCACCCCTCCACTTT | CASSLASGSQGSPLHF
NA | NA | TRBJ2-5 | TRBV10-3 | TGTGCCATCAATCGCGCGATCGGGGAGACCCAGTACTTC | CAINRAIGETQYF
TRBD2 | medium-sized | TRBJ2-7 | TRBV10-1 | TGCGCCAGCAGTCGAGCGGGAGAGGACGAGCAGTACTTC | CASSRAGEDEQYF
NA | many | TRBJ1-6 | TRBV20-1 | TGCAGTGCTAGGAGGAAGTTCTCCAGCTATAATTCACCCCTCCACTTT | CSARRKFSSYNSPLHF
NA | NA | TRBJ1-2 | TRBV10-3 | TGTGCCATCGCCAACAGGGTTCGGGATGGCTACACCTTC | CAIANRVRDGYTF
NA | NA | TRBJ1-1 | TRBV10-2 | TGCGCCAGCAGTGGGTCCCCGGAGGGGCCTGAAGCTTTCTTT | CASSGSPEGPEAFF
NA | NA | TRBJ1-1 | TRBV6-4 | TGTGCCAGCACCGACTCGACGGGGGGTATGGCTGAAGCTTTGTTT | CASTDSTGGMAEALF
NA | many | TRBJ1-4 | TRBV11-2 | TGTGCCAGCAGCCCGCGGTCGACAACTAATGAAAAACTGTTTTTT | CASSPRSTTNEKLFF
NA | NA | TRBJ2-7 | TRBV30 | TGTGCCTGGAGTGCGGCGGCGGGCTCCTACGAGCAGTACTTC | CAWSAAAGSYEQYF
NA | NA | TRBJ1-6 | TRBV5-1 | TGCGCCAGCAGGGAGGGAGCAGGTGACGAGGCCCTCCACTTT | CASREGAGDEALHF
NA | NA | TRBJ1-4 | TRBV10-3 | TGTGCCATCACTCAGAATGAAAAACTGTTTTTT | CAITQNEKLFF
TRBD1 | NA | TRBJ1-5 | TRBV7-2 | TGTGCCAGCAGGCTAGCGGGACAGGGGGCCCAGCCCCAGCATTTT | CASRLAGQGAQPQHF
TRBD1 | NA | TRBJ1-2 | TRBV10-3 | TGTGCCATCAGTGAAGACAGGGGGTTTTACTATGGCTACACCTTC | CAISEDRGFYYGYTF
NA | many | TRBJ1-2 | TRBV2 | TGTGCCAGCAGTGACATCCCGGGATATGGCTACACCTTC | CASSDIPGYGYTF
TRBD1 | NA | TRBJ2-3 | TRBV27 | TGTGCCAGCCTTTCGACAGGGACAAATACGCAGTATTTT | CASLSTGTNTQYF
TRBD1 | many | TRBJ1-6 | TRBV12-3/TRBV12-4 | TGTGCCAGCAGTTTCTCCGGGACAGAAGGCTCCCCCCTCCACTTT | CASSFSGTEGSPLHF
NA | NA | TRBJ1-6 | TRBV28 | TGTGCCAGCAGTTTAGACAGCCACTCACCCCTCCACTTT | CASSLDSHSPLHF
NA | NA | TRBJ1-5 | TRBV6-1 | TGTGCCAGCAGACGGGGGATCTTACAACGGTTTGATCAGCCCCAGCATTTT | CASRRGILQRFDQPQHF
TRBD2 | many | TRBJ2-7 | TRBV14 | TGTGCCAGCAGCTTTCGGACTAGCGGGAGCTCCTACGAGCAGTACTTC | CASSFRTSGSSYEQYF
NA | NA | TRBJ2-5 | TRBV10-3 | TGTGCCATCAGTGCTAGAGTGGTGCAGACCCAGTACTTC | CAISARVVQTQYF
NA | once | TRBJ2-1 | TRBV15 | TGTGCCACCAGCAGAGGCTTCTCTGACTCCTACAATGAGCAGTTCTTC | CATSRGFSDSYNEQFF
NA | many | TRBJ1-1 | TRBV30 | TGTGCCTGGAATGAGAAGGGGCAAGCTTTCTTT | CAWNEKGQAFF
TRBD2 | many | TRBJ2-7 | TRBV15 | TGTGCCACCAGCAGGGGACTAGCGGGAGCGTTGCACGAGCAGTACTTC | CATSRGLAGALHEQYF
NA | few | TRBJ1-4 | TRBV30 | TGTGCCTGGAGTCAGGGGTCAACTAATGAAAAACTGTTTTTT | CAWSQGSTNEKLFF
NA | NA | TRBJ1-5 | TRBV2 | TGTGCCAGCCGAGGACCGCGCCAGCAGCCCCAGCATTTT | CASRGPRQQPQHF
NA | NA | TRBJ1-3 | TRBV7-3 | TGTGCCAGCAGCTTACTGATCAACACCATATATTTT | CASSLLINTIYF
TRBD2 | NA | TRBJ2-7 | TRBV5-1 | TGCGCCAGCGCGCGGGAGCGGGTCGACACCGGGGAGCAGTACTTC | CASARERVDTGEQYF
NA | many | TRBJ1-5 | TRBV27 | TGTGCCAGCCGCGGTGGATCGGGTGGACATCAGCCCCAGCATTTT | CASRGGSGGHQPQHF
NA | many | TRBJ1-5 | TRBV7-9 | TGTGCCAGCAGCTTAGCGGGGTACAATCAGCCCCAGCATTTT | CASSLAGYNQPQHF
NA | NA | TRBJ2-7 | TRBV27 | TGTGCCAGCAGTGAGCTGAGTAGGCTAGCGCTCGACGAGCAGTACTTC | CASSELSRLALDEQYF
NA | many | TRBJ1-1 | TRBV4-2 | TGTGCCAGCAGCCAAGATGAGGGAACAGCCCACATGAACACTGAAGCTTTCTTT | CASSQDEGTAHMNTEAFF
NA | many | TRBJ1-5 | TRBV7-2 | TGTGCCAGCAGCTTAGCTCCTGACCGAAGGCCCCAGCATTTT | CASSLAPDRRPQHF
NA | NA | TRBJ2-7 | TRBV2 | TGTGCCAGCAGTGATAGGGGCCGAACCTACGAGCAGTACTTC | CASSDRGRTYEQYF